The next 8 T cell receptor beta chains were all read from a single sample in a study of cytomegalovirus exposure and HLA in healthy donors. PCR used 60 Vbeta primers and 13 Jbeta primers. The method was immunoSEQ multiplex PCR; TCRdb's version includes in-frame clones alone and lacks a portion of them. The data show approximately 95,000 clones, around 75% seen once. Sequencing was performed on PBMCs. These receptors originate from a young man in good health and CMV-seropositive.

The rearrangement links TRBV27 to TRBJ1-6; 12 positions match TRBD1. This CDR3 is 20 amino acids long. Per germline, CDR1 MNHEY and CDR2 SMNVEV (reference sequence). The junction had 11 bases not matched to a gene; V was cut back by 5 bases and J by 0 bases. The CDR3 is CASSMTGTGGAGSYNSPLHF. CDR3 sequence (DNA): TGTGCCAGCAGTATGACCGGGACAGGGGGCGCGGGCTCCTATAATTCACCCCTCCACTTT.

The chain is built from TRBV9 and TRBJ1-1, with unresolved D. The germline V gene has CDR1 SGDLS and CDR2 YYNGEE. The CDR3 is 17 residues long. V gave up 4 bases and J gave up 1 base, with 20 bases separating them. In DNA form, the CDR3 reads TGTGCCAGCAGCCCTTTTAGATGGGCGGAGGGGAACACTGAAGCTTTCTTT. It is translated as CASSPFRWAEGNTEAFF.

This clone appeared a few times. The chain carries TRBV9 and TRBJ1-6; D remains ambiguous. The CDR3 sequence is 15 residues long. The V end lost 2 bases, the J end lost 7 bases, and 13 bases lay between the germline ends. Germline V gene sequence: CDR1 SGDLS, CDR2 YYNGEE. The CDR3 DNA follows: TGTGCCAGCAGCGTTTTCGGAATCGGGAATTCACCCCTCCACTTT. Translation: CASSVFGIGNSPLHF.

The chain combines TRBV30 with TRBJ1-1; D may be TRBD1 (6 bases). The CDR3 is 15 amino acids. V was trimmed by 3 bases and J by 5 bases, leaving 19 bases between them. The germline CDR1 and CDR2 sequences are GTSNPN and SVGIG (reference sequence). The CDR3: CAWRLAGQTKTEAFF. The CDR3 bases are TGTGCCTGGAGACTCGCCGGACAGACGAAGACTGAAGCTTTCTTT.

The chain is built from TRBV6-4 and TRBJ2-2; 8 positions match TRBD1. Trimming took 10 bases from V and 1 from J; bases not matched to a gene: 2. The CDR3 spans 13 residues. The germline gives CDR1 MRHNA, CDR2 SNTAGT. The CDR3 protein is CATGTGNTGELFF. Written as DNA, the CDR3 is TGTGCCACTGGGACAGGGAACACCGGGGAGCTGTTTTTT.

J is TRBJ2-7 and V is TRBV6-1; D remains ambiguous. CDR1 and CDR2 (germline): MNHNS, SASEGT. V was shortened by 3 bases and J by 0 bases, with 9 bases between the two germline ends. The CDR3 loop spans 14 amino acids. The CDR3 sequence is CASSDVPLSYEQYF. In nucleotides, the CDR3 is TGTGCCAGCAGTGACGTCCCACTCTCCTACGAGCAGTACTTC.

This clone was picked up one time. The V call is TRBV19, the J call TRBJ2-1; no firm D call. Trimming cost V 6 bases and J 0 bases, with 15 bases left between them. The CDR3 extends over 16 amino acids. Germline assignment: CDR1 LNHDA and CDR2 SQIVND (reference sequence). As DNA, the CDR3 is TGTGCCAGTAGCGTAGTTCCTCTGAGCTCCTACAATGAGCAGTTCTTC. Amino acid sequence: CASSVVPLSSYNEQFF.

CDR3 amino acids: CASCLTGGNGYTF. CDR3 sequence (DNA): TGTGCCAGCTGCCTTACAGGGGGTAATGGCTACACCTTC. J is TRBJ1-2 and V is TRBV27, with 8 bases identical to TRBD1. V was pared by 8 bases and J by 6 bases, with 8 bases of the junction left unmatched. The CDR3 extends over 13 amino acids. Germline V gives CDR1 MNHEY, CDR2 SMNVEV (reference sequence).